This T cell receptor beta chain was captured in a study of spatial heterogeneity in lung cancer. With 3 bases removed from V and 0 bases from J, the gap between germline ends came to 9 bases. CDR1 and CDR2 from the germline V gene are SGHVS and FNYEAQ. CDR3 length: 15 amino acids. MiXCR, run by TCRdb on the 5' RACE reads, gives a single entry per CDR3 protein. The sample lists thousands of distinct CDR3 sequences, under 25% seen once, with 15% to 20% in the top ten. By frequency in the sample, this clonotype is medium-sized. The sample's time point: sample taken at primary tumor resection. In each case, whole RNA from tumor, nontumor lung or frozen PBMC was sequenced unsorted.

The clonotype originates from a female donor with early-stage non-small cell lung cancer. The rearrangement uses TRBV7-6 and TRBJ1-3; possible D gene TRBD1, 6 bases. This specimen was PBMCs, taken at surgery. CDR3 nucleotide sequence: TGTGCCAGCAGCTTTTCGGACAGCTCTGGAAACACCATATATTTT. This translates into CASSFSDSSGNTIYF. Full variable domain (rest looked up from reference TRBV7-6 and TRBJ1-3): GAGVSQSPRYKVTKRGQDVALRCDPISGHVSLYWYRQALGQGPEFLTYFNYEAQQDKSGLPNDRFSAERPEGSISTLTIQRTEQRDSAMYRCASSFSDSSGNTIYFGEGSWLTVV.